This T cell receptor (beta chain) was sequenced during a study of control samples from healthy donors and cancer patients. The CDR3 sequence is 15 residues long. Data came from immunoSEQ multiplex PCR; TCRdb stores just in-frame clones and leaves some out. The table lists over 120,000 clones, about 93% of them singletons. The specimen was PBMCs. The rearrangement uses TRBV21-1 and TRBJ2-6; TRBD2 was called by the table and not checked on the DNA. TRBV21-1 is assigned pseudogene status. This receptor was obtained from a man aged 55 to 70 with colorectal cancer. The CDR3 sequence is CASSRSGVGANVLTF. The CDR3 DNA reads as TGTGCCAGCAGCCGGTCCGGGGTTGGGGCCAACGTCCTGACTTTC.